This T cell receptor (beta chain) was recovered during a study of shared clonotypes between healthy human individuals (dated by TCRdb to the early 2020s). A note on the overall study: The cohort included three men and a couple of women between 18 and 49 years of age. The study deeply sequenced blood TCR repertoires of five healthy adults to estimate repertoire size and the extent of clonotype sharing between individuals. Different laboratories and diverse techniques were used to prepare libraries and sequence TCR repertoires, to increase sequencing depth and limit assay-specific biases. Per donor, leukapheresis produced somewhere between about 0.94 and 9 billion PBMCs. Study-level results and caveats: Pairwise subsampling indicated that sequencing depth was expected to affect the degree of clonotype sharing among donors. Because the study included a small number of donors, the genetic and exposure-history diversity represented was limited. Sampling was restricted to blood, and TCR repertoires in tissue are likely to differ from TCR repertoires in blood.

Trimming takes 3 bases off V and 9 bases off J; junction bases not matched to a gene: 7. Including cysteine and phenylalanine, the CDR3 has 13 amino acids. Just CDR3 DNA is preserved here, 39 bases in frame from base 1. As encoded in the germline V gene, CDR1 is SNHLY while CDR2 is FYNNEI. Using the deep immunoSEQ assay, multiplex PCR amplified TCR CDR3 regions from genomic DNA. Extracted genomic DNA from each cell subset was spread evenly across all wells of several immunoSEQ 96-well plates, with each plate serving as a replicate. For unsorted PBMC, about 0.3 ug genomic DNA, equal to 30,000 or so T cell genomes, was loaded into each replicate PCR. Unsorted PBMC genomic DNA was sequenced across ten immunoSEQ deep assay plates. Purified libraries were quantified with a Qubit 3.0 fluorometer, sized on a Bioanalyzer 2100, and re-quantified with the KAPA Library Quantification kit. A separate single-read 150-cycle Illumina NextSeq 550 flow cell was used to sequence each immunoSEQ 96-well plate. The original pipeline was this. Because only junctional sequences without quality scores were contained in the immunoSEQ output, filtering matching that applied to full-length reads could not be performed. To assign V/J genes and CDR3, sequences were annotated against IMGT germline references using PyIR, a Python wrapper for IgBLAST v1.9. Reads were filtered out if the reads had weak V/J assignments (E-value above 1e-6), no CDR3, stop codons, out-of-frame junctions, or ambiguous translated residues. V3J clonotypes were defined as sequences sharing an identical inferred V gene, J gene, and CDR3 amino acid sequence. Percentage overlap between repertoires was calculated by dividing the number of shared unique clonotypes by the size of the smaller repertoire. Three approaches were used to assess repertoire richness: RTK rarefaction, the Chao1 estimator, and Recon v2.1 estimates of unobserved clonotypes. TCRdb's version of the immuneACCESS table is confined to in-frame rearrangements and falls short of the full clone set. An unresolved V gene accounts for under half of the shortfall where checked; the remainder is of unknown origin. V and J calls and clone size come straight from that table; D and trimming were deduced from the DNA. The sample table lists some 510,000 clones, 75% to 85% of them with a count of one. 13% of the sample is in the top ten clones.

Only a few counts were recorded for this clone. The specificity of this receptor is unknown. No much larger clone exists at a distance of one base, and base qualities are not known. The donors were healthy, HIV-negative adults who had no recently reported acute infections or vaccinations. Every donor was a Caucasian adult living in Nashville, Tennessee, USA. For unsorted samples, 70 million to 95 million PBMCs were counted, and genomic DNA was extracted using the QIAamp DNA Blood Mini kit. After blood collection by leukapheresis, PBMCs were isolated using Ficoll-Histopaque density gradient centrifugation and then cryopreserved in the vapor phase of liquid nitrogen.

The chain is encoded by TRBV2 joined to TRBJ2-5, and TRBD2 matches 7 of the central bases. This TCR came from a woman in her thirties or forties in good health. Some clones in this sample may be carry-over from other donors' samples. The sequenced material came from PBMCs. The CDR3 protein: CASSESVGGAQYF. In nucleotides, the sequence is TGTGCCAGCAGTGAGTCCGTTGGGGGGGCCCAGTACTTC.